Presented here are 15 T cell receptor beta chains from one specimen sequenced in a study of blood T cell repertoires in COVID-19. Some clones are missing from TCRdb's copy, which holds only in-frame ones; the method was immunoSEQ multiplex PCR. The sample lists hundreds of thousands of clones; roughly nine tenths were seen once. Sequenced material: PBMCs or T cells enriched from blood (not recorded which). All receptors derive from a man aged 60 to 75 who had recovered from COVID-19.

This clone was recorded a few times. The rearrangement links TRBV5-1 to TRBJ2-7; 11 nucleotides line up with TRBD2. Germline V gene sequence: CDR1 SGHRS, CDR2 YFSETQ. The CDR3 covers 15 residues. With V trimmed by 5 bases and J by 7 bases, 11 bases remained unmatched. The CDR3 protein is CASSPTSGKTREQYF. The CDR3 DNA follows: TGCGCCAGCAGTCCGACTAGCGGGAAAACGCGAGAGCAGTACTTC.

J is TRBJ2-2 and V is TRBV7-2; D ambiguous. This CDR3 has 15 residues. Trimming left V 2 bases short and J 0 bases short, with 7 bases between. Germline V gene sequence: CDR1 SGHTA, CDR2 FQGNSA. The CDR3 bases are TGTGCCAGCAGCTTATCAGCGACGAACACCGGGGAGCTGTTTTTT. Translation gives CASSLSATNTGELFF.

J is TRBJ2-1 and V is TRBV5-4, with TRBD2 identical over 9 bases. V lost 4 bases and J lost 1; bases outside the gene matches: 6. The CDR3 is 16 amino acids. Germline CDR1 is SGHNT and CDR2 is YYREEE (reference sequence). CDR3 nucleotides: TGTGCCAGCAGCCGTCAAGCGGGAGGATCCTACAATGAGCAGTTCTTC. Translation: CASSRQAGGSYNEQFF.

The genes are TRBV6-5 and TRBJ1-5, with a tentative D call TRBD1 (5 bases). From germline, CDR1 is MNHEY and CDR2 SVGAGI. Trimming left V 6 bases short and J 0 bases short, with 12 bases between. CDR3 size: 15 residues. The CDR3 nucleotides are TGTGCCAGCAGCGGGACTAGTTATAGCAATCAGCCCCAGCATTTT. Protein: CASSGTSYSNQPQHF.

DNA for the CDR3: TGTGCCAGTAGTGACCAGGGGTTCCCTAACTATGGCTACACCTTC. Protein: CASSDQGFPNYGYTF. J is TRBJ1-2 and V is TRBV19; a possible D gene is TRBD1 (6 bases). Between the trimmed V and J ends, which lost 5 bases and 0 bases, there was a span of 13 bases. Germline V CDR1 and CDR2: LNHDA, SQIVND (reference sequence). There are 15 residues in the CDR3.

J is TRBJ1-6 and V is TRBV7-2; no reliable D call. V was pared by 5 bases and J by 2 bases, with 7 bases between. This CDR3 spans 14 amino acids. Germline loops: CDR1 SGHTA, CDR2 FQGNSA. The CDR3 loop reads CASSIRAYNSPLHF. The CDR3 DNA reads TGTGCCAGCAGCATCCGGGCCTATAATTCACCCCTCCACTTT. Looking up the rest from reference TRBV7-2 and TRBJ1-6 gives the full variable domain: GAGVSQSPSNKVTEKGKDVELRCDPISGHTALYWYRQSLGQGLEFLIYFQGNSAPDKSGLPSDRFSAERTGGSVSTLTIQRTQQEDSAVYLCASSIRAYNSPLHFGNGTRLTVT.

The chain carries TRBV27 and TRBJ1-2; 7 positions match TRBD1. In germline, CDR1 is MNHEY, CDR2 SMNVEV (reference sequence). The CDR3 is 14 residues long. The V gene end was trimmed by 0 bases and the J gene end by 7 bases; junction bases not matched to a gene: 5. CDR3 sequence (DNA): TGTGCCAGCAGTTTATCGATCAGGGGGTCTGGCTACACCTTC. It specifies CASSLSIRGSGYTF.

The J gene is TRBJ1-1, the V gene TRBV7-9; TRBD1 might be the D (5 bases). The germline V gene encodes CDR1 SEHNR and CDR2 FQNEAQ (reference sequence). The V end was cut by 1 base, the J end by 7 bases, with 10 bases between. The length of the CDR3 is 13 residues. CDR3: CASSLGQHNEAFF. The CDR3 nucleotides are TGTGCCAGCAGCTTAGGACAGCACAATGAAGCTTTCTTT.

This clone was seen just once. The chain carries TRBV28 and TRBJ1-2, with D possibly TRBD1 on 5 matching bases. Trimming pared 3 bases from V and 5 bases from J, leaving 10 bases between. The CDR3 loop spans 13 amino acids. Germline lookup yields CDR1 MDHEN and CDR2 SYDVKM. The CDR3 nucleotides are TGTGCCAGCAGTTTTTCCCCAGGGTATGGCTACACCTTC. Protein: CASSFSPGYGYTF.

CDR3 region: CASSHAGEQFF. The CDR3 DNA follows: TGTGCCAGCAGCCATGCAGGTGAGCAGTTCTTC. This sequence joins TRBV3-1 (or the pseudogene TRBV3-2) and TRBJ2-1; D is unclear. The CDR3 length is 11 residues. The germline V and J ends were trimmed by 3 bases and 9 bases, with 6 bases remaining between them. Germline loops: CDR1 LGHDT, CDR2 YNNKEL (reference sequence).

The chain links TRBV4-2 to TRBJ2-3; D is unresolved. Deletions cut 1 base from V and 5 bases from J, with 10 bases between. Germline V gene sequence: CDR1 LGHNA, CDR2 YNFKEQ. The CDR3 is 14 residues long. The CDR3 coding sequence is TGTGCCAGCAGCCAAGTAACCGGAGTAGATACGCAGTATTTT. Translating gives CASSQVTGVDTQYF.

The chain uses TRBV5-5 and TRBJ2-2, with 9 bases fitting TRBD2. J lost 2 bases, V lost 0 bases, and 8 bases had no gene match. The CDR3 loop spans 18 amino acids. The V gene's germline CDR1 is SGHKS and CDR2 YYEKEE (reference sequence). In DNA form, the CDR3 reads TGTGCCAGCAGCTTGGCCTTTAGCGGGGGCCTAAACACCGGGGAGCTGTTTTTT. Translating gives CASSLAFSGGLNTGELFF.

J is TRBJ2-7 and V is TRBV19, with TRBD1 identical over 7 bases. The length of the CDR3 is 13 residues. Trimming at V came to 6 bases and at J to 2 bases, leaving 4 bases not matched to a gene. CDR1 is LNHDA and CDR2 is SQIVND in the germline V gene (reference sequence). DNA of the CDR3: TGTGCCAGTAGGCGACAGGGAACCTACGAGCAGTACTTC. Translating gives CASRRQGTYEQYF. Full variable domain (missing parts from reference TRBV19 and TRBJ2-7): DGGITQSPKYLFRKEGQNVTLSCEQNLNHDAMYWYRQDPGQGLRLIYYSQIVNDFQKGDIAEGYSVSREKKESFPLTVTSAQKNPTAFYLCASRRQGTYEQYFGPGTRLTVT.

The chain recombines TRBV28 with TRBJ1-5; D perhaps matches TRBD1 (5 bases). Germline CDR1 reads MDHEN; CDR2 reads SYDVKM. The CDR3 length is 13 residues. V was cut by 6 bases and J by 6 bases, with 12 bases left in between. In DNA form, the CDR3 reads TGTGCCAGCAGCCCCCAGGGAGGTCAGCCCCAGCATTTT. Translated, it gives CASSPQGGQPQHF.

The gene calls are TRBV6-6 and TRBJ2-7, with D possibly TRBD2 on 7 matching bases. The CDR3 runs 15 residues. CDR1 and CDR2 (germline): MNHNY, SVGAGI (reference sequence). CDR3 nucleotide sequence: TGTGCGACGTGGATTAAGGGGGGGATCGTTAACGAGCAGTACTTC. Protein sequence: CATWIKGGIVNEQYF.